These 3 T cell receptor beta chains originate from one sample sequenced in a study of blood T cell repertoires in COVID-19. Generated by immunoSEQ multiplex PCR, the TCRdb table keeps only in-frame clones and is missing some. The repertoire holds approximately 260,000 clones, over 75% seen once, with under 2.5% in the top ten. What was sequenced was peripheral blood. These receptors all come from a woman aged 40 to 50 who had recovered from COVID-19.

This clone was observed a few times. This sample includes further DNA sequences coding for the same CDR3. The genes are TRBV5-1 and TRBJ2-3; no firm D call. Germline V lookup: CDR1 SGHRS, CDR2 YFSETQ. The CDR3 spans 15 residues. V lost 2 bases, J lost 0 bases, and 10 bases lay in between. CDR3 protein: CASSLGTASTDTQYF. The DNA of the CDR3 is TGCGCCAGCAGCTTAGGAACAGCTAGCACAGATACGCAGTATTTT.

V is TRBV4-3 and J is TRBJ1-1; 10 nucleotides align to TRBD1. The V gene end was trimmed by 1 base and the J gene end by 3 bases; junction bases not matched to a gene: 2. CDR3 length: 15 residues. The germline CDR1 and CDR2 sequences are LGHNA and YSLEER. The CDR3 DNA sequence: TGCGCCAGCAGCCAAGGGGGGACAGGGGACACTGAAGCTTTCTTT. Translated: CASSQGGTGDTEAFF.

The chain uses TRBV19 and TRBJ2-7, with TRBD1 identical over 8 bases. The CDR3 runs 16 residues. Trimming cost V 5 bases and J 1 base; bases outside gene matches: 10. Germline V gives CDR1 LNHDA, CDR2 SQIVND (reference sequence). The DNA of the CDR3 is TGTGCCAGTAGTGCCGACCGGGACAGGCTTTCCTACGAGCAGTACTTC. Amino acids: CASSADRDRLSYEQYF.